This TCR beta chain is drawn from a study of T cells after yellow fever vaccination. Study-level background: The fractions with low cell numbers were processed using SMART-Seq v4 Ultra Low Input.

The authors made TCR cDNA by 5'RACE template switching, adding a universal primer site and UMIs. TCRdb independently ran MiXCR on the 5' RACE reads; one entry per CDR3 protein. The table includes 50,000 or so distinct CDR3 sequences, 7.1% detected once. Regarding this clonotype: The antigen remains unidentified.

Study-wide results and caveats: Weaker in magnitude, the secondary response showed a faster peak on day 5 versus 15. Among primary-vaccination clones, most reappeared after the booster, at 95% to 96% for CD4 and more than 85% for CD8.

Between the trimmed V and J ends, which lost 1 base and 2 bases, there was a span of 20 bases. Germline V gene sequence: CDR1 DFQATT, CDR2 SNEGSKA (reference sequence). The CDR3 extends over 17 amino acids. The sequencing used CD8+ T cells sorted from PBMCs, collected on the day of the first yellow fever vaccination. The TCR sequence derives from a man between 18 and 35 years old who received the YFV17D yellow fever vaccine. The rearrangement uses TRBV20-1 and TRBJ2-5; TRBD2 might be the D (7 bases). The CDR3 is CSARVSGASGKQETQYF. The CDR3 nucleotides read TGCAGTGCTAGAGTGTCGGGGGCTAGCGGAAAACAAGAGACCCAGTACTTC.